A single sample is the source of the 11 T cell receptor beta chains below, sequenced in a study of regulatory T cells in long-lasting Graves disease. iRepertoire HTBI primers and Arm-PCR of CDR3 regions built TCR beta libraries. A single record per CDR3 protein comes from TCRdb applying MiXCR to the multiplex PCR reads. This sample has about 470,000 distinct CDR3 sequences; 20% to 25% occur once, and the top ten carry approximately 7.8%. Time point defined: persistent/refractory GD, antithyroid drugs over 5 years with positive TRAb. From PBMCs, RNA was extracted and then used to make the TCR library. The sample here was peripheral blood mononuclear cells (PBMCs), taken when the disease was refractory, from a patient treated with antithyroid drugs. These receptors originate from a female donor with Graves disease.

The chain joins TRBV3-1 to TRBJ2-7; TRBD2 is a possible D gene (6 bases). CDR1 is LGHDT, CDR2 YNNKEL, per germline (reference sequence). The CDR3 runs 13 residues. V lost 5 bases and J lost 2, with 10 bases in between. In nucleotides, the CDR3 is TGTGCCAGCAGCGGTATAGCGGCCTACGAGCAGTACTTC. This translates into CASSGIAAYEQYF.

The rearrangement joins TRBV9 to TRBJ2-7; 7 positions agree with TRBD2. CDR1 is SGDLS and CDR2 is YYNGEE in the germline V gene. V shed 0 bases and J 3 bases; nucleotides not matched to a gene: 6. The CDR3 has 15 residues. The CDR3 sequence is CASSVALGGSYEQYF. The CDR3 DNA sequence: TGTGCCAGCAGCGTAGCTCTTGGCGGGAGCTACGAGCAGTACTTC.

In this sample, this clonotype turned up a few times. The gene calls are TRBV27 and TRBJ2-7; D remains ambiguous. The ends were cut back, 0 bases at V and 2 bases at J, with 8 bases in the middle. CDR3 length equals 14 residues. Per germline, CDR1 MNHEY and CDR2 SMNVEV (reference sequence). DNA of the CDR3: TGTGCCAGCAGTTTATCGAAGATAGCCTACGAGCAGTACTTC. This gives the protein CASSLSKIAYEQYF.

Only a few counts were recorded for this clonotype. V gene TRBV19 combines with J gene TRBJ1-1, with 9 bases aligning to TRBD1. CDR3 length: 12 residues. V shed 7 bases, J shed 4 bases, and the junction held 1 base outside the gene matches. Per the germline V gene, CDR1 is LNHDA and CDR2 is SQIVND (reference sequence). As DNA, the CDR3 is TGTGCCAGTAAGACAGGGGGCACTGAAGCTTTCTTT. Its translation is CASKTGGTEAFF. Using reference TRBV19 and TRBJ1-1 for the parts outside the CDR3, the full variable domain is DGGITQSPKYLFRKEGQNVTLSCEQNLNHDAMYWYRQDPGQGLRLIYYSQIVNDFQKGDIAEGYSVSREKKESFPLTVTSAQKNPTAFYLCASKTGGTEAFFGQGTRLTVV.

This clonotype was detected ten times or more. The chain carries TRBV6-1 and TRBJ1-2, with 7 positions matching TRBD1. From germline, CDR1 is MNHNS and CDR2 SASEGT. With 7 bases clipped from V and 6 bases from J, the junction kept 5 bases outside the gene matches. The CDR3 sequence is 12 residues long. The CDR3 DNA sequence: TGTGCCAGCACCAAAGGGGGCGATGGCTACACCTTC. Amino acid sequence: CASTKGGDGYTF.

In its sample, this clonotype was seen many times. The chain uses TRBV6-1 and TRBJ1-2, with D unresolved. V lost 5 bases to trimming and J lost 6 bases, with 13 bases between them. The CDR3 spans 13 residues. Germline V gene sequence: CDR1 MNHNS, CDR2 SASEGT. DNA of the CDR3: TGTGCCAGCAGTCTAGGGAGAGGGCATGGCTACACCTTC. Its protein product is CASSLGRGHGYTF.

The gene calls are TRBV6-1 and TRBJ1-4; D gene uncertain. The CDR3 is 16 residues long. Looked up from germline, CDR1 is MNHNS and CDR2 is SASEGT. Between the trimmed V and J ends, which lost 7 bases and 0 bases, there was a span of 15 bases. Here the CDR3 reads CASTLNAGATNEKLFF. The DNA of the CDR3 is TGTGCCAGCACCCTAAATGCTGGCGCAACTAATGAAAAACTGTTTTTT.

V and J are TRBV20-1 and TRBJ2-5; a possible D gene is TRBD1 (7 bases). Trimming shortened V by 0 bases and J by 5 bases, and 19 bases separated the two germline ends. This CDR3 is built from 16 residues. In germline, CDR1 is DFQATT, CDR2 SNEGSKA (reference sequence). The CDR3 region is CSARDRQGSGLETQYF. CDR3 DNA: TGCAGTGCTAGAGATCGACAGGGTAGCGGTTTGGAGACCCAGTACTTC.

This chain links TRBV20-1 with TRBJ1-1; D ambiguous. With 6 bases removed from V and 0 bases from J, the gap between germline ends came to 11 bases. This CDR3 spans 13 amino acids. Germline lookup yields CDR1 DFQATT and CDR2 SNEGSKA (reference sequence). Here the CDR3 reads CSATKALNTEAFF. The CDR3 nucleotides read TGCAGTGCCACCAAAGCATTGAACACTGAAGCTTTCTTT.

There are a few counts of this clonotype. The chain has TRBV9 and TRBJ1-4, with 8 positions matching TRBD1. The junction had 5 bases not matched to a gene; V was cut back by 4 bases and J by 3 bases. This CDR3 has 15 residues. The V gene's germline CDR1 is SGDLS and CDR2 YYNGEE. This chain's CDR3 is CASSLQGESNEKLFF. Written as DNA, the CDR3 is TGTGCCAGCAGCCTACAGGGGGAGTCTAATGAAAAACTGTTTTTT.

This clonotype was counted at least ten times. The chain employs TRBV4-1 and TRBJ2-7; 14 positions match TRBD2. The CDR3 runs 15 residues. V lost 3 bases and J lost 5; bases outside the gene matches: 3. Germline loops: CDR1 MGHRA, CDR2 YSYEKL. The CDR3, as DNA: TGCGCCAGCAGCCAGGGACTAGCGGGAGCAAACGAGCAGTACTTC. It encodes CASSQGLAGANEQYF.